One and the same sample provided the 5 T cell receptor beta chains below, sequenced in a study of blood T cells in healthy people across ages. A J-beta primer mix and a sample-barcoded 5' primer were used in a second PCR of roughly 7 to 12 cycles. Using its own MiXCR run on the 5' RACE reads, TCRdb lists one record per CDR3 protein. The sample yields 650,000 to 800,000 distinct CDR3 sequences, more than 40% seen once. Sample: blood. Receptors originate from a man in his sixties in good health.

This clonotype has a handful of counts. This chain joins TRBV5-1 and TRBJ2-3; maybe TRBD1 (5 bases). This CDR3 region has 16 residues. Trimming shortened V by 2 bases and J by 4 bases, and 17 bases separated the two germline ends. Looked up from germline, CDR1 is SGHRS and CDR2 is YFSETQ. For the CDR3, the DNA is TGCGCCAGCAGCTTAAGATGGCAGGACACGCCAGATACGCAGTATTTT. It yields the protein CASSLRWQDTPDTQYF.

V and J are TRBV7-2 and TRBJ2-2, with D possibly TRBD1 on 6 matching bases. Germline V gene sequence: CDR1 SGHTA, CDR2 FQGNSA. The CDR3 has 16 residues. With 5 bases removed from V and 4 bases from J, the gap between germline ends came to 17 bases. In DNA, the CDR3 is TGTGCCAGCAGCCCGACAGGACTCTATACCACCGGGGAGCTGTTTTTT. The encoded protein is CASSPTGLYTTGELFF.

This clonotype was seen at least ten times. The chain combines TRBV20-1 with TRBJ1-2, with D hard to call. This CDR3 is built from 14 residues. Germline V gives CDR1 DFQATT, CDR2 SNEGSKA (reference sequence). Trimming stripped 8 bases from V and 2 bases from J, with 18 bases between. The CDR3: CSSQRIPRNYGYTF. The DNA of the CDR3 is TGCAGTTCCCAGAGGATCCCGAGAAACTATGGCTACACCTTC.

The chain employs TRBV7-3 and TRBJ2-5; D may match TRBD1 or TRBD2 (5 bases each). Germline V gene lookup returns CDR1 SGHTA and CDR2 FQGTGA. The V end lost 1 base, the J end lost 11 bases, and 14 bases lay between the germline ends. The CDR3 contains 13 residues. CDR3 sequence: CASSLMRGDEQYF. DNA for the CDR3: TGTGCCAGCAGCTTAATGAGGGGCGATGAGCAGTACTTC. The whole variable domain, remainder taken from reference TRBV7-3 and TRBJ2-5, is GAGVSQTPSNKVTEKGKYVELRCDPISGHTALYWYRQSLGQGPEFLIYFQGTGAADDSGLPNDRFFAVRPEGSVSTLKIQRTERGDSAVYLCASSLMRGDEQYFGPGTRLLVL.

The CDR3 spells CASSLADSSYHPQYF. The CDR3 DNA sequence: TGCGCCAGCAGCTTGGCCGATTCTAGCTACCATCCGCAGTATTTT. The chain links TRBV5-1 to TRBJ2-3; a possible D gene is TRBD2 (5 bases). This CDR3 is 15 amino acids long. V lost 0 bases and J lost 10, with 18 bases in between. In germline, CDR1 is SGHRS, CDR2 YFSETQ.